This T cell receptor (beta chain) stems from a study of OX40 agonist ivuxolimab in advanced cancers. Study overall: Patients were treated with ivuxolimab, an agonistic anti-OX40 (CD134) antibody.

Repertoires were generated with immunoSEQ multiplex PCR, while TCRdb's copy carries only in-frame clones and drops some. This sample has around 49,000 clones, with about 79% found just once. V dropped 6 bases and J dropped 2 bases, with 5 bases sitting between them. The CDR3 runs to 11 residues. The V gene's germline CDR1 is MNHNY and CDR2 SVGAGI (reference sequence). Specimen: CD4+ or CD8+ T cells sorted from blood, collected in a trial of the OX40 agonist ivuxolimab. The chain links TRBV6-6 to TRBJ2-7; D is ambiguous. The origin of this receptor is an adult with an advanced solid tumor such as melanoma, head and neck, liver or kidney cancer. The CDR3 DNA sequence: TGTGCCAGCAGCTTGACCTACGAGCAGTACTTC. It is translated as CASSLTYEQYF.